This is a list of T cell receptor beta chains from one sample in a study of OX40 agonist ivuxolimab in advanced cancers. Clones were sequenced by immunoSEQ multiplex PCR, and TCRdb holds only the in-frame ones, with some missing. The top ten clones hold 0.15% to 0.2% of a sample with some 99,000 clones, approximately 94% of them seen once. Sequenced here: CD4+ or CD8+ T cells sorted from blood, sampled in a trial of the OX40 agonist ivuxolimab. These receptors all come from an adult with an advanced solid tumor such as melanoma, head and neck, liver or kidney cancer. Both conserved end residues are part of each CDR3. A D gene is named only where the DNA matches it firmly. The size of a clone is reported for some rows only, either as once, few or many, or as a class for expanded clones.

J: TRBJ2-1
V: TRBV7-7
D: NA
size: NA
DNA: TGTGCTAGCAGCTTCTCTCAGGGGAACTACAATGAGCAGTTCTTC
CDR3: CASSFSQGNYNEQFF

J: TRBJ2-5
V: TRBV10-3
D: NA
size: NA
DNA: TGTGCCATCAGCGAATCCTCGTCGGGGGAGACCCAGTACTTC
CDR3: CAISESSSGETQYF

J: TRBJ1-1
V: TRBV7-9
D: TRBD1
size: NA
DNA: TGTGCCAGCAGCTTAGAGGGGGCCATCACTGAAGCTTTCTTT
CDR3: CASSLEGAITEAFF

J: TRBJ2-6
V: TRBV7-2
D: NA
size: NA
DNA: TGTGCCAGCAGCTTAACGGGGGCTGGGACTGGGGCCAACGTCCTGACTTTC
CDR3: CASSLTGAGTGANVLTF

J: TRBJ2-3
V: TRBV9
D: TRBD2
size: NA
DNA: TGTGCCAGCAGCGTGGCTAGCGGGAACACAGATACGCAGTATTTT
CDR3: CASSVASGNTDTQYF

J: TRBJ1-4
V: TRBV7-2
D: TRBD1
size: NA
DNA: TGTGCCAGCAGCTCACAGGGGTTAAATGAAAAACTGTTTTTT
CDR3: CASSSQGLNEKLFF

J: TRBJ2-1
V: TRBV18
D: TRBD2
size: NA
DNA: TGTGCCAGCTCACCACGGCCTAGCGGGAGGGGGTCCTACAATGAGCAGTTCTTC
CDR3: CASSPRPSGRGSYNEQFF

J: TRBJ1-1
V: TRBV15
D: NA
size: few
DNA: TGTGCCACCAGCAGAGATGGGTTTTCTGAAGCTTTCTTT
CDR3: CATSRDGFSEAFF

J: TRBJ2-7
V: TRBV6-1
D: NA
size: NA
DNA: TGTGCCAGCAGTGGGGCCCCGGGGGTTGGTGGCTCCTACGAGCAGTACTTC
CDR3: CASSGAPGVGGSYEQYF

J: TRBJ2-5
V: TRBV5-1
D: TRBD2
size: NA
DNA: TGCGCCAGCAGCTTGGAGGCTAGCGGGAACCAAGAGACCCAGTACTTC
CDR3: CASSLEASGNQETQYF

J: TRBJ2-3
V: TRBV6-1
D: NA
size: NA
DNA: TGTGCCGGGACACGGAGCTCGACAGATACGCAGTATTTT
CDR3: CAGTRSSTDTQYF

J: TRBJ2-2
V: TRBV7-2
D: NA
size: NA
DNA: TGTGCCAGCAGCCCCGGTGGGGGTGGATCCGGGGAGCTGTTTTTT
CDR3: CASSPGGGGSGELFF

J: TRBJ2-5
V: TRBV2
D: TRBD1
size: NA
DNA: TGTGCCAGCAGGAGGGGACAGATACAAGAGACCCAGTACTTC
CDR3: CASRRGQIQETQYF

J: TRBJ1-2
V: TRBV6-4
D: NA
size: NA
DNA: TGTGCCAGCAGGAAGGGACATGGCCGGACTGCTTGGGATGGCTACACCTTC
CDR3: CASRKGHGRTAWDGYTF

J: TRBJ2-5
V: TRBV5-1
D: NA
size: NA
DNA: TGCGCCAGCAGCTTGTTTCGGGCCTCGGGGGAGACCCAGTACTTC
CDR3: CASSLFRASGETQYF

J: TRBJ2-1
V: TRBV5-4
D: TRBD2
size: NA
DNA: TGTGCCAGCAGCCTCCCACTAGCGGGGGAATACAATGAGCAGTTCTTC
CDR3: CASSLPLAGEYNEQFF

J: TRBJ1-1
V: TRBV11-2
D: TRBD1
size: NA
DNA: TGTGCCAGCAGCCCAAAGGGGGCCCTGAACACTGAAGCTTTCTTT
CDR3: CASSPKGALNTEAFF

J: TRBJ1-5
V: TRBV28
D: NA
size: NA
DNA: TGTGCCAGCAGCCGTAATGAGGTCGAGACCCAGCATTTT
CDR3: CASSRNEVETQHF

J: TRBJ2-2
V: TRBV5-4
D: TRBD1
size: NA
DNA: TGTGCCAGCAGCTCACTGGACAGGGGTAACACCGGGGAGCTGTTTTTT
CDR3: CASSSLDRGNTGELFF

J: TRBJ1-4
V: TRBV7-9
D: TRBD1
size: NA
DNA: TGTGCCAGCAGCCTCGGACAGGGCCTTGAAAAACTGTTTTTT
CDR3: CASSLGQGLEKLFF

J: TRBJ2-2
V: TRBV7-2
D: TRBD2
size: NA
DNA: TGTGCCAGCAGCTACCCCTCCGGGGGGACGAACACCGGGGAGCTGTTTTTT
CDR3: CASSYPSGGTNTGELFF

J: TRBJ2-1
V: TRBV1
D: NA
size: once
DNA: TGCACCAGCAGCCACCTCTGCGGGGGACTAGGCTACAATGAGCAGTTCTTC
CDR3: CTSSHLCGGLGYNEQFF

J: TRBJ2-5
V: TRBV7-7
D: NA
size: NA
DNA: TGTGCCAGCAGCTTAGGAGCTGGGACACCCGCAGGAGAGACCCAGTACTTC
CDR3: CASSLGAGTPAGETQYF